This TCR beta chain is from a study of blood T cell repertoires in COVID-19. Method: immunoSEQ multiplex PCR; TCRdb's copy keeps in-frame clones and lacks some. This table holds roughly 230,000 clones, roughly 84% found once. With V trimmed by 6 bases and J by 7 bases, 3 bases remained unmatched. Germline V gene data show CDR1 as MNHEY and CDR2 as SVGAGI. There are 14 residues in the CDR3. Exposed enrollees had met someone with a PCR-confirmed or clinician-diagnosed COVID-19 case at some point within the 2 weeks before study entry. V usage is TRBV6-5 and J usage is TRBJ1-6, with 10 positions matching TRBD1. Specimen: PBMCs or T cells enriched from blood (not recorded which). The sequence was obtained from a woman aged 45 to 65 who had been exposed to COVID-19. Here the CDR3 DNA reads TGTGCCAGCAGGACAGGGGGCTCGAATTCACCCCTCCACTTT. It yields the protein CASRTGGSNSPLHF.